This TCR beta chain was found in a study of blood T cell repertoires in COVID-19. Overall study: Whether acute or convalescent, the COVID-19 samples came from the United States, Italy and Spain. In each case, the material was cDNA or gDNA derived from T cells, B-cell-depleted T cells, or PBMCs.

The sample holds one count of this clone. Per the authors' pipeline: Counts of nucleated cells, estimated from reference gene primer amplification, were obtained. Profiled with immunoSEQ multiplex PCR; TCRdb holds only in-frame clones, not every one. That table supplies the V and J calls and clone size; D and trimming were determined from the DNA. The repertoire has 150,000 to 200,000 clones, over 75% of them found once; the top ten carry 8% to 13%. Trimming pared 0 bases from V and 1 base from J, leaving 13 bases between. The CDR3 is 16 amino acids. Looked up from germline, CDR1 is SEHNR and CDR2 is FQNEAQ (reference sequence).

V usage is TRBV7-9 and J usage is TRBJ2-7, with a weak D call TRBD2 (7 bases). The receptor's source is a man between 60 and 70 years old with active or convalescent COVID-19. The sample consisted of peripheral blood. For the CDR3, the DNA is TGTGCCAGCAGCTTAGCATACGGGGGGCCGTCCTACGAGCAGTACTTC. Its protein product is CASSLAYGGPSYEQYF. Looking up the rest from reference TRBV7-9 and TRBJ2-7 gives the full variable domain: DTGVSQNPRHKITKRGQNVTFRCDPISEHNRLYWYRQTLGQGPEFLTYFQNEAQLEKSRLLSDRFSAERPKGSFSTLEIQRTEQGDSAMYLCASSLAYGGPSYEQYFGPGTRLTVT.